The clone carrying this TCR beta chain was seen a few times. The data originate from a study of blood T cell repertoires in COVID-19. About the research overall: Italy, Spain and the United States were the sources of the convalescent and acute COVID-19 samples.

The germline V gene has CDR1 SEHNR and CDR2 FQNEAQ (reference sequence). The trim removed 5 bases at V and 2 bases at J, leaving 5 bases unmatched. This CDR3 spans 14 amino acids. Assay used: immunoSEQ multiplex PCR; TCRdb lists only in-frame clones, some missing. The sample gives under 200,000 clones, 65% to 90% of which show up once; 1.5% to 1.9% is in the top ten. The V and J genes are TRBV7-9 and TRBJ2-7; 8 bases align to TRBD1. The clonotype comes from a human donor in a cohort sampled during active COVID-19. Source material: peripheral blood. The CDR3: CASSTDRGTYEQYF. DNA of the CDR3: TGTGCCAGCAGCACAGACAGGGGCACCTACGAGCAGTACTTC.